The 4 T cell receptor beta chains reported below all come from one sample, sequenced in a study of T cell repertoires in cytomegalovirus infection. TCRdb passed the reads through MiXCR, listing each CDR3 protein once. The table records approximately 400,000 distinct CDR3 sequences, about a third of them present only once. The sequencing sample was made of PBMCs. Every receptor here comes from a human donor in good health (CMV status not recorded). Some clones in this sample may be carry-over from other donors' samples.

This clonotype came up many times. The chain recombines TRBV6-1 with TRBJ2-5, with D possibly being TRBD1 or TRBD2 (5 bases each). Per the germline V gene, CDR1 is MNHNS and CDR2 is SASEGT. The CDR3 loop spans 13 amino acids. With 4 bases removed from V and 7 bases from J, the gap between germline ends came to 13 bases. CDR3 in amino acids: CASSGTLGATQYF. The CDR3 DNA reads TGTGCCAGCAGTGGTACCCTCGGGGCGACCCAGTACTTC.

The V and J genes are TRBV7-2 and TRBJ1-4; 7 bases match TRBD1. The germline V gene encodes CDR1 SGHTA and CDR2 FQGNSA. J gave up 8 bases and V 5 bases, and 14 bases lay outside the gene matches. There are 16 residues in the CDR3. In nucleotides, the CDR3 is TGTGCCAGCAGCCCGATCACAGGGGCGCCGGGGGAAAAACTGTTTTTT. This sequence encodes CASSPITGAPGEKLFF.

The chain joins TRBV19 to TRBJ2-1; a possible D gene is TRBD1 (5 bases). The V gene lost 6 bases and the J gene lost 0 bases, with 12 bases spanning the gap. The CDR3 length is 15 residues. Germline V gene sequence: CDR1 LNHDA, CDR2 SQIVND (reference sequence). Here the CDR3 DNA reads TGTGCCAGTAGAAAACAGGAGAGCTCCTACAATGAGCAGTTCTTC. It specifies CASRKQESSYNEQFF. Full variable domain (missing parts from reference TRBV19 and TRBJ2-1): DGGITQSPKYLFRKEGQNVTLSCEQNLNHDAMYWYRQDPGQGLRLIYYSQIVNDFQKGDIAEGYSVSREKKESFPLTVTSAQKNPTAFYLCASRKQESSYNEQFFGPGTRLTVL.

This clonotype appeared many times. J is TRBJ1-5 and V is TRBV7-2; 9 bases are shared with TRBD1. V shed 4 bases, J shed 1 base, and the junction held 5 bases outside the gene matches. The CDR3 length is 16 residues. From germline, CDR1 is SGHTA and CDR2 FQGNSA. CDR3 bases: TGTGCCAGCAGCTACACTGGGACAGGGAGCAATCAGCCCCAGCATTTT. Protein sequence: CASSYTGTGSNQPQHF.